This T cell receptor (beta chain) is drawn from a study of a mutant IDH1 vaccine in newly diagnosed glioma (dated by TCRdb to about 2021). At the level of the whole study: Vaccination was initiated 4-6 weeks after radiotherapy alone, or concurrently with temozolomide cycles in the chemotherapy-containing groups. Of the approximately 29 treated patients, approximately 62% were male and approximately 40% were female, and a mean age of approximately 40 years was recorded. Prior to enrollment, standard therapy consisting of radiotherapy alone, temozolomide alone, or radiochemotherapy with temozolomide had been administered to patients, with the combination being received by most patients. The week-35 safety follow-up took place at visit V12, and the week-47 end of study took place at visit V13. Peripheral blood samples were drawn at six visits, namely V03 (baseline), V05, V07, V10, V12 and V13. For exploratory analyses, longitudinal TCRB deep sequencing was carried out in some 25 treated patients wherever samples were available.

What the authors observed across the whole study: According to the authors, sample limitations meant that analyses of patient blood samples could not be reproduced. Pseudoprogression appeared unrelated to alterations in the top peripheral T cell clonotypes detected by TCRB sequencing. Across multiple MHC alleles, vaccine-induced immune responses were seen in approximately 93% of patients. Availability determined which PBMC samples were chosen for TCRB deep sequencing.

The intended sense of this specimen's time point label: week 47, end of study. Every vaccine dose consisted of 300 ug of a 20-mer mutant IDH1 peptide in Montanide, administered subcutaneously together with topical imiquimod. Across visits V03 through V10, patients got a total of eight vaccinations, given in weeks 1, 3, 5, 7, 11, 15, 19 and 23. All donors had newly diagnosed IDH1-mutant astrocytomas of WHO grade 3 or 4 that showed loss of nuclear ATRX. The samples were drawn from NOA16, a multicentre, single-arm, open-label phase I trial in Germany that tested a mutant IDH1 peptide vaccine in humans for the first time. Genomic DNA for TCRB sequencing was extracted from EDTA blood using the DNeasy Blood and Tissue Kit. The protocol used for the library was the immunoSEQ multiplex PCR assay. Rearranged TCR beta chain sequences were amplified using the hsTCRB Kit according to the manufacturer's protocol. An Illumina MiSeq was used to sequence the TCRB libraries. In the source study's methods: The proprietary platform of the kit vendor was used for demultiplexing, trimming and gene mapping. TCRdb's version of the immuneACCESS table is confined to in-frame rearrangements and falls short of the full clone set. An unresolved V gene accounts for under half of the shortfall where checked; the remainder is of unknown origin. Clonal size and the V and J genes are those of that table, whereas D and trimming came from the DNA. Present in this sample are about 35,000 clones, around nine tenths of which were seen just once. Clones ranked in the top ten supply approximately 12% of the sample.

The CDR3 runs 13 amino acids, cysteine and phenylalanine included. Of the read, only the CDR3 DNA is kept; its 39 bases are in frame from base 1. CDR1 and CDR2 (MNHNS, SASEGT) derive from the germline V gene. At the junction V is shortened by 6 bases and J by 8 bases; bases outside the gene matches: 8. Note on this clone: There is no known antigen for this receptor. No much larger clone exists at a distance of one base, and base qualities are not known.

This chain joins TRBV6-1 to TRBJ1-1; the junction holds 8 bases that match TRBD1. Material: PBMCs, obtained from a glioma patient whose treatment included an IDH1 peptide vaccine. The TCR sequence derives from a woman in her 30s with glioma. DNA sequence: TGTGCCAGCAGGGTGACAGGGGCCGAAGAAGCTTTCTTT. The resulting protein is CASRVTGAEEAFF.